Listed below are T cell receptor beta chains from one sample, sequenced in a study of cytomegalovirus exposure and HLA in healthy donors. Clones were sequenced by immunoSEQ multiplex PCR, and TCRdb holds only the in-frame ones, with some missing. The sample has more than 130,000 clones. The sequenced material came from PBMCs. These receptors were collected from a man in his forties or fifties in good health and CMV-seronegative. The CDR3 runs from the conserved cysteine through the conserved F or W. A D gene is named only where the DNA matches it firmly.

TRBV6-1,TRBD2,TRBJ2-1,CASIAGGRNEQFF,TGTGCCAGCATAGCGGGGGGGCGGAATGAGCAGTTCTTC
TRBV11-2,TRBD1,TRBJ1-2,CASSLIRDRGPNYGYTF,TGTGCCAGCAGCTTAATAAGGGACAGGGGCCCTAACTATGGCTACACCTTC
TRBV7-9,NA,TRBJ1-2,CASSLEVPLRYGYTF,TGTGCCAGCAGCTTAGAAGTTCCGCTAAGATATGGCTACACCTTC
TRBV29-1,TRBD1,TRBJ2-7,CSVRTGFYEQYF,TGCAGCGTTAGGACAGGGTTCTACGAGCAGTACTTC
TRBV6-5,NA,TRBJ2-5,CASGRSIGGETQYF,TGTGCCAGCGGGAGATCGATTGGTGGGGAGACCCAGTACTTC
TRBV5-6,NA,TRBJ2-5,CASSSSGLETQYF,TGTGCCAGCAGCTCTTCAGGGCTAGAGACCCAGTACTTC
TRBV10-3,TRBD1,TRBJ2-2,CAISRGQSPGELFF,TGTGCCATCAGCAGGGGGCAATCCCCCGGGGAGCTGTTTTTT
TRBV19,TRBD1,TRBJ1-5,CATAQGLGNQPQHF,TGTGCCACCGCACAGGGGTTGGGCAATCAGCCCCAGCATTTT
TRBV4-3,TRBD2,TRBJ2-1,CASSQTPGLWANEQFF,TGCGCCAGCAGCCAAACGCCGGGACTATGGGCCAATGAGCAGTTCTTC
TRBV27,NA,TRBJ1-1,CASAVRIDTEAFF,TGTGCCAGCGCGGTGAGAATAGACACTGAAGCTTTCTTT
TRBV9,NA,TRBJ2-3,CASSVSAAGHGTDTQYF,TGTGCCAGCAGCGTATCCGCCGCTGGGCACGGCACGGATACGCAGTATTTT
TRBV6-5,NA,TRBJ2-3,CASARDFSTDTQYF,TGTGCCAGCGCCCGGGACTTTAGCACAGATACGCAGTATTTT
TRBV4-2,TRBD2,TRBJ2-7,CASSQLSGGHSYEQYF,TGTGCCAGCAGCCAACTTAGCGGGGGCCACTCCTACGAGCAGTACTTC
TRBV4-3,NA,TRBJ1-1,CASSQGTGTEAFF,TGCGCCAGCAGCCAAGGAACGGGAACTGAAGCTTTCTTT
TRBV27,NA,TRBJ1-4,CASSLYRETTNEKLFF,TGTGCCAGCAGTTTGTACAGGGAAACAACTAATGAAAAACTGTTTTTT
TRBV6-1,NA,TRBJ1-2,CASSAVPNLNYGYTF,TGTGCCAGCAGCGCCGTCCCCAACTTAAACTATGGCTACACCTTC
TRBV6-6,TRBD1,TRBJ1-6,CASSYGQGPYNSPLHF,TGTGCCAGCAGTTACGGACAGGGGCCCTATAATTCACCCCTCCACTTT